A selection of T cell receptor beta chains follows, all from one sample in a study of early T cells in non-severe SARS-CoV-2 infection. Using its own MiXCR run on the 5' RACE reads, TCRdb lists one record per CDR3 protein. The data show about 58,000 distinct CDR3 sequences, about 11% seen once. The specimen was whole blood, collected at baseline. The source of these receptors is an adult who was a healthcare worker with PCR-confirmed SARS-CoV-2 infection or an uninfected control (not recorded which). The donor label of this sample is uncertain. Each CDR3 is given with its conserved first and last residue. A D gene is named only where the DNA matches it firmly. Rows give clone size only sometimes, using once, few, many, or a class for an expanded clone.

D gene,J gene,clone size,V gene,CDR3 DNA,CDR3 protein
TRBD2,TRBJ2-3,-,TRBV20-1,TGCAGTGCTAGTAACCTCCTAGCGGGGGAAACAGATACGCAGTATTTT,CSASNLLAGETDTQYF
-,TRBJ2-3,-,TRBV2,TGTGCCAGCGTCCGGGGGCCCCTCGGGACAGATACGCAGTATTTT,CASVRGPLGTDTQYF
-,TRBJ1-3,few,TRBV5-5,TGTGCCAGCAGCTCCGGAACGGGGAGCTCTGGAAACACCATATATTTT,CASSSGTGSSGNTIYF
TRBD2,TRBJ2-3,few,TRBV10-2,TGCGCCAGCAGACGGACTAGCGGGGGGGCCGCAGATACGCAGTATTTT,CASRRTSGGAADTQYF
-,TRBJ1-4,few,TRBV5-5,TGTGCCAGCAGCCCCCTAGTAGGACAGTACGATGAAAAACTGTTTTTT,CASSPLVGQYDEKLFF
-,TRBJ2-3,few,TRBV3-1,TGTGCCAGCAGCCAAGGCATTGCTACAGATACGCAGTATTTT,CASSQGIATDTQYF
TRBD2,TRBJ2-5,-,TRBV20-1,TGCAGTGCCCCCGGACTAGCGGGGGAGACCCAGTACTTC,CSAPGLAGETQYF
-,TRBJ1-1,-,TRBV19,TGTGCCAGTAGTACCCGACAGATGAACACTGAAGCTTTCTTT,CASSTRQMNTEAFF
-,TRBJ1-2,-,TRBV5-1,TGCGCCAGCAGCCCGATACCCGATACGATCCTAAGCCGCGGCTACACCTTC,CASSPIPDTILSRGYTF
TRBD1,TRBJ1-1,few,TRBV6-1,TGTGCCAGCAGTAAGATCCGACAGGGGAGCATGAACACTGAAGCTTTCTTT,CASSKIRQGSMNTEAFF
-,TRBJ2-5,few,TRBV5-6,TGTGCCAGCAGCGGGCAAGATCACGGGGCCGAGACCCAGTACTTC,CASSGQDHGAETQYF
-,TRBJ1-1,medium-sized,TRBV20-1,TGCAGTGCTAGCGGTCCGACTGAAGCTTTCTTT,CSASGPTEAFF
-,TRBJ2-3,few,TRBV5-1,TGCGCCAGCAGCTTGGGCAGGGTTGGTACCACAGATACGCAGTATTTT,CASSLGRVGTTDTQYF
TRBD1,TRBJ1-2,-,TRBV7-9,TGTGCCAGCAGCACCCCCGGACAGGGCGCTCATTCCACCTTC,CASSTPGQGAHSTF
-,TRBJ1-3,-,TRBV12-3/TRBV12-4,TGTGCCAGCGGCCAACAGCCTACATCTGGAAACACCATATATTTT,CASGQQPTSGNTIYF
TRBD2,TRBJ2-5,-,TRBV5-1,TGCGCCAGCAGTCAGGGACTAGCGGGGGGAAAGACCCAGTACTTC,CASSQGLAGGKTQYF
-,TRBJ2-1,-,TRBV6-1,TGTGCCAGCAGTGAAGTAGATGGGGGAGTGGCCTACAATGAGCAGTTCTTC,CASSEVDGGVAYNEQFF
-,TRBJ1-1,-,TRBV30,TGTGCCTGGAGGCTGCTGAGGGGCGAGTACACTGAAGCTTTCTTT,CAWRLLRGEYTEAFF
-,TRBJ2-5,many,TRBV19,TGTGCCAGTAGTATAGCTCCAGGGATAGAGACCCAGTACTTC,CASSIAPGIETQYF
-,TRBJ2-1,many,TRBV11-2,TGTGCCAGCAGCCTTCAGGGGTATGGATCCTACAATGAGCAGTTCTTC,CASSLQGYGSYNEQFF
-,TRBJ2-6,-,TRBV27,TGTGCCAGCAGTTTTTCGAGGGTTGGGGCCAACGTCCTGACTTTC,CASSFSRVGANVLTF
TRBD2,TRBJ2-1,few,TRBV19,TGTGCCAGCCACCCGGGGGGTGAGCAGTTCTTC,CASHPGGEQFF
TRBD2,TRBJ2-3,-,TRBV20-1,TGCAGTGCTAGAAAACTAGCGGGGGGTTACTATACGCAGTATTTT,CSARKLAGGYYTQYF
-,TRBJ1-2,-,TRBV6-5,TGTGCCAGCAGTTACTGGCAGGGAGGTACCTATGGCTACACCTTC,CASSYWQGGTYGYTF
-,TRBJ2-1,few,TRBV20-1,TGCAGTGTTCGGGGATCTGTGAATGAGCAGTTCTTC,CSVRGSVNEQFF
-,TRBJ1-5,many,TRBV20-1,TGCAGTGCTAGAGATGGACTGGGTATCTTTAGCAATCAGCCCCAGCATTTT,CSARDGLGIFSNQPQHF
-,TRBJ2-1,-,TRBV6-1,TGTGCCAGCCGACAGGACAACTCCTACAATGAGCAGTTCTTC,CASRQDNSYNEQFF
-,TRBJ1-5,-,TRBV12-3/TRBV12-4,TGTGCCAGCACTCAGGGCCCCCCCAGTAATCAGCCCCAGCATTTT,CASTQGPPSNQPQHF
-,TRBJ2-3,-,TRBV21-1,TGTGCCAGCAGCAAACCAGCCCGAACCACCCATACGCAGTATTTT,CASSKPARTTHTQYF
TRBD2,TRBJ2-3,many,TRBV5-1,TGCGCCAGCAGCCAACCCTACGGGGGGGCAGGAGATACGCAGTATTTT,CASSQPYGGAGDTQYF
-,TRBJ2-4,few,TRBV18,TGTGCCAGCTCAGGAGCCACAGTTAAGTTTGGCATTCAGTACTTC,CASSGATVKFGIQYF
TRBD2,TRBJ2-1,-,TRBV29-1,TGCAGCGTTGAAGAGCCGGGGGGGCCAAATGAGCAGTTCTTC,CSVEEPGGPNEQFF
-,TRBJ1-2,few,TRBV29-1,TGCAGCGTTGAGAACAGTTTCTATGGCTACACCTTC,CSVENSFYGYTF
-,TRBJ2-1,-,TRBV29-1,TGCAGCGCCCAACAGCGTAAGAATGAGCAGTTCTTC,CSAQQRKNEQFF
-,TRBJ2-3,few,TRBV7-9,TGTGCCAGCAGACCTTCTAGCACAGATACGCAGTATTTT,CASRPSSTDTQYF
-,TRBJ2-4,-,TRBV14,TGTGCCAGCAGCCCGACACGAAACATTCAGTACTTC,CASSPTRNIQYF
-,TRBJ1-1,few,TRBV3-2,TGTGCCAGCAGCCAAGAGCCGGATCTAACCGAAGCTTTCTTT,CASSQEPDLTEAFF
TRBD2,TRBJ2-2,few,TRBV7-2,TGTGCCAGCAGCTTCAATAGCGGGGGGGCGGCCGGGGAGCTGTTTTTT,CASSFNSGGAAGELFF
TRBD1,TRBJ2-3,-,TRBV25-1,TGTGCCAGCAGTGTCCGACAGGGATCCAGCACAGATACGCAGTATTTT,CASSVRQGSSTDTQYF
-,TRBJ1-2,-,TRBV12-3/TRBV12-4,TGTGCCAGCAGTACGGGCCAAACGGGGTATGGCTACACCTTC,CASSTGQTGYGYTF
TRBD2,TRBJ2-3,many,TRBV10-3,TGTGCCATCAGTGATGGGCTAGCGGGGAGTATTGGAGATACGCAGTATTTT,CAISDGLAGSIGDTQYF
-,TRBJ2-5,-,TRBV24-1,TGTGCCACCAGTGATTCATCGGGACCCAGATTAGAGACCCAGTACTTC,CATSDSSGPRLETQYF
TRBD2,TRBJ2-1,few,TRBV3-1,TGTGCCAGCAGCCACGCACCTGGGACTAGCGGGGGGCTTTCCTACAATGAGCAGTTCTTC,CASSHAPGTSGGLSYNEQFF
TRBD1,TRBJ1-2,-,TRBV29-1,TGCAGCGTGATGCAGGGAGGACAGGTTGGCTACACCTTC,CSVMQGGQVGYTF
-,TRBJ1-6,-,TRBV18,TGTGCCAGCTCACCCGCGGAGGGATGGAATTCACCCCTCCACTTT,CASSPAEGWNSPLHF
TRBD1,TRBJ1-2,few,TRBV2,TGTGCCAGCATCAAGGGACAGGAGGAAGGTGGCTACACCTTC,CASIKGQEEGGYTF
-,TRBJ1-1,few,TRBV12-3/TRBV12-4,TGTGCCAGCAGTTTGGGACACGTTCAATCGCGGGCTTTCTTT,CASSLGHVQSRAFF
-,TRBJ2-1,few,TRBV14,TGTGCCAGCAGCCAAGAGCTTGGACAGTCGACTGGCAATGAGCAGTTCTTC,CASSQELGQSTGNEQFF
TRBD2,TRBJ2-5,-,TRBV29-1,TGCAGCGTTTGCTGGACTAGCCTCGAGACCCAGTACTTC,CSVCWTSLETQYF